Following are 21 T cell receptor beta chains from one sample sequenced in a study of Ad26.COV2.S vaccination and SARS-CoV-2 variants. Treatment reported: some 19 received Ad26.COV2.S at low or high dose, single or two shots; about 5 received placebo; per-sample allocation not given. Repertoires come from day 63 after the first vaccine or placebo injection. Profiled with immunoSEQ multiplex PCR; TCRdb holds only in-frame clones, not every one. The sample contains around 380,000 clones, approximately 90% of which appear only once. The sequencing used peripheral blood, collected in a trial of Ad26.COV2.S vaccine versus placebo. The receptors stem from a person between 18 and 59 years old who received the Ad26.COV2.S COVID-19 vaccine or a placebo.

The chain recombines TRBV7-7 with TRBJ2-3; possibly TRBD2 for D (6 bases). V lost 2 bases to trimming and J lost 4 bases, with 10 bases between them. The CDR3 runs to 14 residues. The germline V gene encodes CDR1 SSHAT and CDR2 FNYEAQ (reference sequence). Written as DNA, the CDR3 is TGTGCCAGCAGCTTAAACGCGGGGTCAGATACGCAGTATTTT. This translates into CASSLNAGSDTQYF.

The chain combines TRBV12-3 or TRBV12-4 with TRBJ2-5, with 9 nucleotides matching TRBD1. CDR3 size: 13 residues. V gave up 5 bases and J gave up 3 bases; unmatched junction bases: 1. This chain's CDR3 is CASSGTGKETQYF. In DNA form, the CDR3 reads TGTGCCAGCAGTGGGACAGGGAAAGAGACCCAGTACTTC.

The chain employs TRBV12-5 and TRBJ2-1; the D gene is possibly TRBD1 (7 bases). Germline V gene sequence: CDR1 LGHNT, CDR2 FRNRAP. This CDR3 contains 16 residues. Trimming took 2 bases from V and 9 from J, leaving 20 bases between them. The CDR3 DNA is TGTGCTAGTGGTTTGTTAAGTCAGGGGGGTTTGGGTGAGCAGTTCTTC. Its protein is CASGLLSQGGLGEQFF.

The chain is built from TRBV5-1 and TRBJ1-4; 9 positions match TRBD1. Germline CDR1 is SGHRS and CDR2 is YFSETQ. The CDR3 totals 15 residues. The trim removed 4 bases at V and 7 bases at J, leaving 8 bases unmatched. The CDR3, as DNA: TGCGCCAGCAGCCTACAGACAGGGGGGTTTGAAAAACTGTTTTTT. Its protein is CASSLQTGGFEKLFF.

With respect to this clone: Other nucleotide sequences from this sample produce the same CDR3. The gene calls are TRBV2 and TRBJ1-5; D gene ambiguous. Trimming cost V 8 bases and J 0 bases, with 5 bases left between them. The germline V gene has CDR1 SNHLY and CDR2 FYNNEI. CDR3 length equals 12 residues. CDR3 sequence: CASRNSNQPQHF. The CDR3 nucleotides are TGTGCCAGCCGAAATAGCAATCAGCCCCAGCATTTT.

The CDR3 here is CASSPQRSAGELFF. DNA of the CDR3: TGTGCCAGCAGCCCTCAACGGTCGGCCGGGGAGCTGTTTTTT. The chain uses TRBV7-6 and TRBJ2-2; D unclear. Trimming shortened V by 5 bases and J by 6 bases, and 13 bases separated the two germline ends. Germline CDR1 and CDR2: SGHVS and FNYEAQ. This CDR3 spans 14 amino acids.

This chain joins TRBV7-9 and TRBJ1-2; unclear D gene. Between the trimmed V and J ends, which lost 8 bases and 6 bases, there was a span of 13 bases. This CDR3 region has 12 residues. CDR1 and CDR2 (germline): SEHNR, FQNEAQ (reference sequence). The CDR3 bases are TGTGCCAGCTCCGCGGGGTATGATGGCTACACCTTC. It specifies CASSAGYDGYTF.

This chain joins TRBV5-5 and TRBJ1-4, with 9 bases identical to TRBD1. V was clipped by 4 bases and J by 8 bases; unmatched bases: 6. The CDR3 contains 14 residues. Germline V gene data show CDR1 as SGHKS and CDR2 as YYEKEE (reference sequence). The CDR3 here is CASSVTGGQEKLFF. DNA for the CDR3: TGTGCCAGCAGCGTTACAGGGGGCCAAGAAAAACTGTTTTTT.

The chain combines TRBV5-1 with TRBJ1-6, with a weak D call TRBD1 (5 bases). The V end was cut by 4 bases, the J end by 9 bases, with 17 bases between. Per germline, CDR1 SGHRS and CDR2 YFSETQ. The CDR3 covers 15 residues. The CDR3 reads CASSPPGTLISPLHF. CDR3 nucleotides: TGCGCCAGCAGCCCCCCGGGGACCCTTATTTCACCCCTCCACTTT.

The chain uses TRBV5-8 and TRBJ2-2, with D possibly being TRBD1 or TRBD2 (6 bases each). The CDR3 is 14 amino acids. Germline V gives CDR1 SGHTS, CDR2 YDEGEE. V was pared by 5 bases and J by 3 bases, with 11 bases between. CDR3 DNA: TGTGCCAGCAGTAAGGGGGGAGACACCGGGGAGCTGTTTTTT. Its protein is CASSKGGDTGELFF.

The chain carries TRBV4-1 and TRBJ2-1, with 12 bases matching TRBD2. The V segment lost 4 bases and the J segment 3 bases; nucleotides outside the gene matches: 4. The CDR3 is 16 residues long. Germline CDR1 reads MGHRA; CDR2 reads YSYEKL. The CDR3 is CASSPATSGGYNEQFF. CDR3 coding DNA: TGCGCCAGCAGCCCCGCGACTAGCGGGGGCTACAATGAGCAGTTCTTC.

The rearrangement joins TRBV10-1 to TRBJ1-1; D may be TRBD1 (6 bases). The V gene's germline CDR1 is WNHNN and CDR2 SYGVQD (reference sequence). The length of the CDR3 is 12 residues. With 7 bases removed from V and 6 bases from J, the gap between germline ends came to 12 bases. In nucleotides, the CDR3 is TGCGCCAGCAAGGGGGAAGGTCCTGAAGCTTTCTTT. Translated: CASKGEGPEAFF.

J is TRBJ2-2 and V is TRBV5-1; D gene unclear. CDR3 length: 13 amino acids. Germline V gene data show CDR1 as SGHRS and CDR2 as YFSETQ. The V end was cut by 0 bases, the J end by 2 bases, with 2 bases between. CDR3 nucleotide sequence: TGCGCCAGCAGCTTGGTTAACACCGGGGAGCTGTTTTTT. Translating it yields CASSLVNTGELFF. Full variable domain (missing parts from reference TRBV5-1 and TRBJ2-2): KAGVTQTPRYLIKTRGQQVTLSCSPISGHRSVSWYQQTPGQGLQFLFEYFSETQRNKGNFPGRFSGRQFSNSRSEMNVSTLELGDSALYLCASSLVNTGELFFGEGSRLTVL.

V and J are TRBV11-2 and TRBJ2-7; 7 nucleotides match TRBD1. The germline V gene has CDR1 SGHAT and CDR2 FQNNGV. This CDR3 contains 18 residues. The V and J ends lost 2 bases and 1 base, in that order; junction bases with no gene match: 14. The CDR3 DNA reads TGTGCCAGCAGCTTAAATGTGGGGCCGACAGGGCCTTCCTACGAGCAGTACTTC. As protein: CASSLNVGPTGPSYEQYF.

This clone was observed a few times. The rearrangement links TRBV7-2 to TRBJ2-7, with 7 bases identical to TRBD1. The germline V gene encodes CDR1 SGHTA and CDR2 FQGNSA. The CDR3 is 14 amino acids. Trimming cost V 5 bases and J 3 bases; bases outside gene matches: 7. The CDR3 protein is CASSPTGANYEQYF. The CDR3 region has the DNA TGTGCCAGCAGCCCAACAGGGGCCAACTACGAGCAGTACTTC. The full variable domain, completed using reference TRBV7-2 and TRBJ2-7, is GAGVSQSPSNKVTEKGKDVELRCDPISGHTALYWYRQSLGQGLEFLIYFQGNSAPDKSGLPSDRFSAERTGGSVSTLTIQRTQQEDSAVYLCASSPTGANYEQYFGPGTRLTVT.

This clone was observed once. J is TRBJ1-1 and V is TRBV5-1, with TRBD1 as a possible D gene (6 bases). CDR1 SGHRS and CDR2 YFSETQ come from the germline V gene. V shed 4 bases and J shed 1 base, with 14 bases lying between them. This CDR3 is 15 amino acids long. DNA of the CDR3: TGCGCCAGCAGCCTGGAGGGGGGGAAGAACACTGAAGCTTTCTTT. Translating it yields CASSLEGGKNTEAFF.

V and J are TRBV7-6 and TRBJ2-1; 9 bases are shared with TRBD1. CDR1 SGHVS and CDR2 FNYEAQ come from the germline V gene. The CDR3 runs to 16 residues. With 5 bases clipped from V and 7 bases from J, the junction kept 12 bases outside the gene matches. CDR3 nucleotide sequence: TGTGCCAGCAGCCCAGTAGGGACAGGGATTATTAATGAGCAGTTCTTC. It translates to CASSPVGTGIINEQFF.

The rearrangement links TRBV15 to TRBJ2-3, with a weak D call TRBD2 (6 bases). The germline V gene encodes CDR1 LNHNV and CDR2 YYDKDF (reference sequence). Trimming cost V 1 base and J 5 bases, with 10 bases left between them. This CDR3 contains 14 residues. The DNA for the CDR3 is TGTGCCACCAGCAGAGGGGGGGTTGGAGATACGCAGTATTTT. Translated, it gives CATSRGGVGDTQYF.

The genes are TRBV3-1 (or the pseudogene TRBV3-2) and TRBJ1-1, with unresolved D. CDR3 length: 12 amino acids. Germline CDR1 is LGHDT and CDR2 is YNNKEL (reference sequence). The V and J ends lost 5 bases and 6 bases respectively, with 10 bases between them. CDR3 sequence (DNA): TGTGCCAGCAGCGCGAGAGATTCTGAAGCTTTCTTT. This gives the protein CASSARDSEAFF.

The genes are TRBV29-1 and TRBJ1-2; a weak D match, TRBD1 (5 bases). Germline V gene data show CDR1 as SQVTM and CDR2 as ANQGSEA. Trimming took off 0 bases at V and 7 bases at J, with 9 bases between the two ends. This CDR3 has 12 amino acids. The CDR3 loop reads CSVEEGTAGYTF. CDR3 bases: TGCAGCGTTGAAGAGGGGACGGCTGGCTACACCTTC.

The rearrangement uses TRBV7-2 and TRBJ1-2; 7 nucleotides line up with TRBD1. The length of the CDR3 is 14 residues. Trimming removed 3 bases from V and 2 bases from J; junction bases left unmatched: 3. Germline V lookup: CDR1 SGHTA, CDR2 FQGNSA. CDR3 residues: CASSFGTVNYGYTF. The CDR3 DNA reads TGTGCCAGCAGCTTCGGGACAGTCAACTATGGCTACACCTTC.